The T cell receptor beta chain under discussion was sequenced for a study of regulatory T cells in long-lasting Graves disease. Study background: Graves' patients with a new diagnosis had received antithyroid drugs under 3 months.

The table lists this clonotype with many counts. Its antigen remains unidentified. General observations from the study: Persistent disease preferred TRBV28, TRBJ1-2 and TRBJ2-5; new disease, TRBV20-1 and TRBJ2-1.

Arm-PCR with iRepertoire HTBI primers amplified the CDR3 regions for these TCR beta libraries. TCRdb re-called the multiplex PCR reads through MiXCR, storing one row per CDR3 protein. The table lists 400,000 to 550,000 distinct CDR3 sequences, about 17% of them singletons. The CDR3 runs 15 residues. V shed 0 bases and J shed 9 bases, with 15 bases lying between them. Germline V lookup: CDR1 SNHLY, CDR2 FYNNEI. Time point defined: newly diagnosed GD, antithyroid drugs for less than 3 months. PBMC RNA served as the TCR library source. Patients came from an endocrinology department in Xi'an, China. These data are also associated with another study on T cells in Graves' hyperthyroidism and ophthalmopathy. That source adds: Patients counted as stable if ophthalmopathy did not develop within 18 months.

The TCR sequence derives from a young woman with Graves disease. The chain uses TRBV2 and TRBJ2-1; a weak D match, TRBD1 (5 bases). This sample comprised peripheral blood mononuclear cells (PBMCs), obtained at new diagnosis, from a patient treated with antithyroid drugs. CDR3 residues: CASSEALLSRGEQFF. The CDR3 DNA reads as TGTGCCAGCAGTGAAGCCCTCCTAAGTAGGGGTGAGCAGTTCTTC.